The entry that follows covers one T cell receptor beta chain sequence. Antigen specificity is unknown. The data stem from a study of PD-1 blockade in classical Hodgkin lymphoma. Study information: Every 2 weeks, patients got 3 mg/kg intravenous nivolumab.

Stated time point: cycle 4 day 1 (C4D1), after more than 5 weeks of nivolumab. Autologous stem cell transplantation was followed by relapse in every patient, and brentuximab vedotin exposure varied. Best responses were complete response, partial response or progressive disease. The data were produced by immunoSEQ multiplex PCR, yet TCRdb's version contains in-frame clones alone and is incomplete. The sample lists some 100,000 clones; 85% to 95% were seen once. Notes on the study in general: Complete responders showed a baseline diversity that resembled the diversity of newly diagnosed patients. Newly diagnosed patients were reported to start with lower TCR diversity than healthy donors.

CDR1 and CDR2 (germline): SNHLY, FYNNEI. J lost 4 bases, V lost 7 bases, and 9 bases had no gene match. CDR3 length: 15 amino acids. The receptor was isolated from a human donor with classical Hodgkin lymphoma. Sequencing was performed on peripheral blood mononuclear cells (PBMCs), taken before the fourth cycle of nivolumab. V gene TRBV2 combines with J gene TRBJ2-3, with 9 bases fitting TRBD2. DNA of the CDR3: TGTGCCAGCAAAGTTAGCGGGAGAGGAGCAGATACGCAGTATTTT. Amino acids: CASKVSGRGADTQYF.